This TCR beta chain stems from a study of T cells in Graves' hyperthyroidism and ophthalmopathy. Amplification yielded TCR beta CDR3 regions, with RNA transcripts as the source. The HTBI primer set was used in a first-round RT-PCR of the TCR CDR3. Via MiXCR, TCRdb re-called the multiplex PCR reads, giving one row per CDR3 protein. The sample contains approximately 430,000 distinct CDR3 sequences, 15% to 19% of which appear only once. Germline V gives CDR1 SNHLY, CDR2 FYNNEI. Trimming removed 9 bases from V and 6 bases from J; junction bases left unmatched: 7. The CDR3 is 13 amino acids. Across 18 months, stable Graves' hyperthyroidism was marked by no progression to ophthalmopathy.

The sequence came from a woman between 18 and 30 years old with Graves' hyperthyroidism. The chain links TRBV2 to TRBJ1-2, with 10 bases identical to TRBD1. The sample taken for sequencing was blood. CDR3 sequence: CASTGTGVDGYTF. CDR3 nucleotide sequence: TGTGCCAGTACCGGGACAGGGGTTGATGGCTACACCTTC.